A single sample is the source of the 22 T cell receptor beta chains below, sequenced in a study of blood T cell repertoires in COVID-19. Measured with immunoSEQ multiplex PCR; TCRdb has only the in-frame clones, and not every one. The sample shows 20,000 to 25,000 clones, 80% to 90% of them seen only once. Material: peripheral blood. The receptor source for this set is a woman over 75 with active or convalescent COVID-19.

V usage is TRBV28 and J usage is TRBJ1-3; TRBD1 agrees at 7 bases. CDR3 length: 17 residues. V shed 5 bases, J shed 0 bases, and the junction held 10 bases outside the gene matches. Germline V gene sequence: CDR1 MDHEN, CDR2 SYDVKM. The CDR3 is CASSLIDRVISGNTIYF. CDR3 in DNA: TGTGCCAGCAGTCTAATCGACAGGGTGATCTCTGGAAACACCATATATTTT.

The V and J genes are TRBV11-2 and TRBJ2-3; TRBD1 is a possible D gene (6 bases). Trimming took 1 base from V and 4 from J, leaving 12 bases between them. CDR3 size: 15 residues. In germline, CDR1 is SGHAT, CDR2 FQNNGV. The CDR3 protein is CASSLVQGPPDTQYF. The CDR3 bases are TGTGCCAGCAGCTTAGTCCAGGGGCCCCCAGATACGCAGTATTTT.

This sequence joins TRBV7-2 and TRBJ2-2, with TRBD1 as a possible D gene (6 bases). The CDR3 spans 16 residues. Trimming pared 6 bases from V and 5 bases from J, leaving 19 bases between. The V gene's germline CDR1 is SGHTA and CDR2 FQGNSA. CDR3 sequence reads: CASSPNRVTRTGELFF. CDR3 nucleotide sequence: TGTGCCAGCAGTCCTAACAGGGTTACTAGGACCGGGGAGCTGTTTTTT.

The V call is TRBV5-4, the J call TRBJ2-3, with 11 bases aligning to TRBD1. CDR3 length: 15 residues. The trim removed 4 bases at V and 4 bases at J, leaving 5 bases unmatched. Germline V gene sequence: CDR1 SGHNT, CDR2 YYREEE (reference sequence). Here the CDR3 DNA reads TGTGCCAGCAGCCGGGACAGGGGGTTAGCAGATACGCAGTATTTT. Its protein is CASSRDRGLADTQYF.

Here the CDR3 DNA reads TGTGCCAGCAGCCATGCCCCACCGGGACAGGGGAGGTTCGGGACCCAGTACTTC. Amino acids: CASSHAPPGQGRFGTQYF. V usage is TRBV4-2 and J usage is TRBJ2-5; 10 bases are a match to TRBD1. The CDR3 loop spans 18 amino acids. Looked up from germline, CDR1 is LGHNA and CDR2 is YNFKEQ. The V segment lost 3 bases and the J segment 7 bases; nucleotides outside the gene matches: 17.

V and J are TRBV6-5 and TRBJ1-2, with 8 bases fitting TRBD1. The CDR3 consists of 14 residues. V lost 5 bases, J lost 2 bases, and 4 bases stayed unmatched. The germline V gene has CDR1 MNHEY and CDR2 SVGAGI. CDR3 region: CASSRTGSNYGYTF. DNA of the CDR3: TGTGCCAGCAGTAGGACAGGGTCAAACTATGGCTACACCTTC.

This clone was counted once. The chain has TRBV10-2 and TRBJ2-2; TRBD2 aligns across 8 bases. The V gene end was trimmed by 3 bases and the J gene end by 4 bases; junction bases not matched to a gene: 7. Per germline, CDR1 WSHSY and CDR2 SAAADI. CDR3 length: 16 residues. In DNA form, the CDR3 reads TGCGCCAGCAGTGAACTTCGCGGGGGGAGCACCGGGGAGCTGTTTTTT. Amino acids: CASSELRGGSTGELFF.

The gene calls are TRBV19 and TRBJ1-5; TRBD1 might be the D (6 bases). V was trimmed by 4 bases and J by 2 bases, leaving 9 bases between them. The CDR3 runs 14 residues. Germline V gives CDR1 LNHDA, CDR2 SQIVND (reference sequence). This CDR3 is CASSSEGGNQPQHF. CDR3 in DNA: TGTGCCAGTAGTAGTGAGGGGGGCAATCAGCCCCAGCATTTT. Supplemented by reference TRBV19 and TRBJ1-5, the full variable domain reads DGGITQSPKYLFRKEGQNVTLSCEQNLNHDAMYWYRQDPGQGLRLIYYSQIVNDFQKGDIAEGYSVSREKKESFPLTVTSAQKNPTAFYLCASSSEGGNQPQHFGDGTRLSIL.

This clone was observed a single time. Its ends do not fully match the called genes, so a read error is possible. This chain links TRBV5-1 with TRBJ2-2; 7 positions agree with TRBD1. Germline V gives CDR1 SGHRS, CDR2 YFSETQ. The length of the CDR3 is 14 residues. The CDR3 sequence: CASNLDRPTGELFF. The CDR3 DNA follows: TGCGCCAGCAACTTGGACAGGCCCACCGGGGAGCTGTTTTTT.

J is TRBJ2-2 and V is TRBV5-1; weak D call: TRBD1 (5 bases). The CDR3 runs to 13 residues. Trimming cost V 4 bases and J 6 bases, with 10 bases left between them. From germline, CDR1 is SGHRS and CDR2 YFSETQ. This CDR3 is CASSGQGSGELFF. The CDR3 DNA reads as TGCGCCAGCAGCGGGCAGGGATCCGGGGAGCTGTTTTTT. Variable domain in full (rest from reference TRBV5-1 and TRBJ2-2): KAGVTQTPRYLIKTRGQQVTLSCSPISGHRSVSWYQQTPGQGLQFLFEYFSETQRNKGNFPGRFSGRQFSNSRSEMNVSTLELGDSALYLCASSGQGSGELFFGEGSRLTVL.

This clone was counted once. The V call is TRBV5-4, the J call TRBJ1-1, with D possibly TRBD1 on 6 matching bases. The CDR3 is 13 residues long. CDR1 SGHNT and CDR2 YYREEE come from the germline V gene (reference sequence). Trimming removed 4 bases from V and 6 bases from J, with 13 bases in between. The CDR3 nucleotides read TGTGCCAGCAGCATCTACAGGGTACCTGAAGCTTTCTTT. It yields the protein CASSIYRVPEAFF.

The V gene is TRBV6-5, the J gene TRBJ2-7, with TRBD1 matching 7 bases. This CDR3 comprises 13 residues. V shed 5 bases and J 3 bases; nucleotides not matched to a gene: 4. Germline-derived CDR1 and CDR2 are MNHEY and SVGAGI. CDR3 sequence: CASSTTGIYEQYF. For the CDR3, the DNA is TGTGCCAGCAGTACGACAGGGATCTACGAGCAGTACTTC.

V gene TRBV3-1 (or the pseudogene TRBV3-2) combines with J gene TRBJ2-3, with D maybe TRBD2 (5 bases). CDR3 size: 14 residues. Germline V lookup: CDR1 LGHDT, CDR2 YNNKEL (reference sequence). V dropped 6 bases and J dropped 5 bases, with 15 bases sitting between them. The CDR3 reads CASRQSGAEDTQYF. The DNA of the CDR3 is TGTGCCAGCAGACAAAGCGGAGCGGAAGATACGCAGTATTTT.

The genes are TRBV24-1 and TRBJ2-7; weak D call: TRBD1 (6 bases). The V gene lost 6 bases and the J gene lost 5 bases, with 16 bases spanning the gap. Germline V gives CDR1 KGHDR, CDR2 SFDVKD. This CDR3 contains 14 residues. The CDR3 loop is CATSNTGQTNEQYF. The CDR3 DNA is TGTGCCACCAGTAATACGGGACAAACGAACGAGCAGTACTTC.

This clone was observed a single time. This sequence joins TRBV19 and TRBJ1-6, with D perhaps matching TRBD1 (6 bases). V was pared by 9 bases and J by 6 bases, with 18 bases between. Germline CDR1 reads LNHDA; CDR2 reads SQIVND (reference sequence). CDR3 length: 15 amino acids. CDR3 amino acids: CASQGSNKSNSPLHF. The DNA for the CDR3 is TGTGCCAGCCAGGGGTCAAACAAGTCTAATTCACCCCTCCACTTT.

The V gene is TRBV6-2 or TRBV6-3, the J gene TRBJ2-5; 11 positions agree with TRBD2. This CDR3 has 15 amino acids. Losses at the gene ends were 6 bases for V and 5 bases for J; bases not matched to a gene: 8. Per the germline V gene, CDR1 is MNHEY and CDR2 is SVGEGT. The CDR3 region is CASSLLAGAVETQYF. The CDR3 region has the DNA TGTGCCAGCAGCCTACTAGCGGGAGCCGTTGAGACCCAGTACTTC.

The genes are TRBV24-1 and TRBJ1-5; 11 bases line up with TRBD1. The CDR3 is made up of 16 amino acids. J gave up 6 bases and V 5 bases, and 8 bases lay outside the gene matches. Germline V gene data show CDR1 as KGHDR and CDR2 as SFDVKD. Here the CDR3 DNA reads TGTGCCACCAGTGCGGCCGGGACAGGGGGTCTTCAGCCCCAGCATTTT. Translating gives CATSAAGTGGLQPQHF.

This chain connects TRBV5-1 to TRBJ2-3; tentatively, D is TRBD2 (6 bases). The ends were cut back, 4 bases at V and 0 bases at J, with 15 bases in the middle. CDR3 length: 16 residues. Germline V CDR1 and CDR2: SGHRS, YFSETQ. The CDR3 DNA reads as TGCGCCAGCAGCCGACTACCGGGAGCTAGCACAGATACGCAGTATTTT. Residues: CASSRLPGASTDTQYF.

The chain has TRBV5-6 and TRBJ2-7, with 7 nucleotides matching TRBD2. V lost 5 bases and J lost 1; bases outside the gene matches: 9. Germline V gene data show CDR1 as SGHDT and CDR2 as YYEEEE. The CDR3 is 15 residues long. Here the CDR3 DNA reads TGTGCCAGCAGTAAGGTGTCGGGGGGATCCTACGAGCAGTACTTC. As protein: CASSKVSGGSYEQYF.

The V call is TRBV9, the J call TRBJ1-3, with D possibly being TRBD1 (6 bases). CDR1 SGDLS and CDR2 YYNGEE come from the germline V gene. Trimming pared 5 bases from V and 4 bases from J, leaving 25 bases between. The CDR3 is 18 residues long. CDR3 loop: CASSAHPLGGARGNTIYF. The CDR3 DNA reads TGTGCCAGCAGTGCCCACCCGCTCGGGGGGGCGAGAGGAAACACCATATATTTT.

The chain links TRBV25-1 to TRBJ1-2; 8 bases are shared with TRBD1. V was clipped by 5 bases and J by 7 bases; unmatched bases: 9. CDR1 and CDR2 (germline): MGHDK, SYGVNS. The CDR3 loop spans 14 amino acids. The CDR3 DNA follows: TGTGCCAGCAGTATCGCAGGGGGCCAGGGTGGCTACACCTTC. Translated, it gives CASSIAGGQGGYTF.

This clone was picked up one time. The chain carries TRBV9 and TRBJ1-2; 12 bases are shared with TRBD1. The ends lost 3 bases at V and 4 bases at J; junction bases unmatched: 16. This CDR3 comprises 19 residues. Germline lookup yields CDR1 SGDLS and CDR2 YYNGEE. This CDR3 reads CASSALGGTGGASPYGYTF. In DNA, the CDR3 is TGTGCCAGCAGCGCCTTAGGGGGGACAGGGGGCGCTTCTCCCTATGGCTACACCTTC.